Following are 25 T cell receptor beta chains from one sample sequenced in a study of Ad26.COV2.S vaccination and SARS-CoV-2 variants. Assay: immunoSEQ multiplex PCR; the TCRdb copy retains only in-frame clones and omits some. This table holds around 350,000 clones, 92% found once. Sequenced here: peripheral blood, sampled after recovery from COVID-19. The source is a human donor who had recovered from COVID-19.

This chain joins TRBV11-2 and TRBJ1-5, with TRBD1 identical over 7 bases. The CDR3 spans 16 residues. Germline values: CDR1 SGHAT, CDR2 FQNNGV. Trimming removed 5 bases from V and 4 bases from J; junction bases left unmatched: 11. The DNA of the CDR3 is TGTGCCAGCAGCCCTACAGGGGAGGGGTATAATCAGCCCCAGCATTTT. It translates to CASSPTGEGYNQPQHF.

The rearrangement joins TRBV7-9 to TRBJ1-4, with D uncertain. The CDR3 runs to 15 residues. Trimming removed 5 bases at V and 8 bases at J, with 18 bases between. The germline V gene encodes CDR1 SEHNR and CDR2 FQNEAQ (reference sequence). CDR3 DNA sequence: TGTGCCAGCAGCGCTATAACCACCCTCAGGGAAAAACTGTTTTTT. Translating gives CASSAITTLREKLFF.

The chain is built from TRBV29-1 and TRBJ1-1; the match to TRBD1 covers 8 bases. The CDR3 loop spans 14 amino acids. Germline assignment: CDR1 SQVTM and CDR2 ANQGSEA. Germline trimming cut 8 bases from V and 1 base from J; bases unmatched to any gene: 9. CDR3: CSFRTGSRNTEAFF. CDR3 sequence (DNA): TGCAGCTTTAGGACAGGGAGCAGGAACACTGAAGCTTTCTTT. The full variable domain, with the rest looked up from reference TRBV29-1 and TRBJ1-1, is SAVISQKPSRDICQRGTSLTIQCQVDSQVTMMFWYRQQPGQSLTLIATANQGSEATYESGFVIDKFPISRPNLTFSTLTVSNMSPEDSSIYLCSFRTGSRNTEAFFGQGTRLTVV.

Concerning this clone: Different DNA sequences within this sample yield the same CDR3. This chain links TRBV5-1 with TRBJ2-1; unclear D gene. The V end was cut by 3 bases, the J end by 4 bases, with 2 bases between. The CDR3 runs 11 residues. Germline loops: CDR1 SGHRS, CDR2 YFSETQ. The chain's CDR3 is CASSSYNEQFF. CDR3 nucleotides: TGCGCCAGCAGCTCTTACAATGAGCAGTTCTTC.

As concerns this clone: The sample holds other DNA sequences that translate to the same CDR3. The chain couples TRBV19 to TRBJ1-5; the match to TRBD1 covers 8 bases. The J segment lost 0 bases and the V segment lost 2 bases, leaving 6 bases of the junction unmatched. The germline V gene has CDR1 LNHDA and CDR2 SQIVND (reference sequence). The CDR3 has 17 amino acids. This CDR3 is CASSIRQGIYSNQPQHF. The DNA for the CDR3 is TGTGCCAGTAGTATAAGACAGGGGATTTATAGCAATCAGCCCCAGCATTTT.

The chain links TRBV10-3 to TRBJ1-6; the D gene is possibly TRBD1 (6 bases). Germline V gene sequence: CDR1 ENHRY, CDR2 SYGVKD. Between the trimmed V and J ends, which lost 3 bases and 7 bases, there was a span of 16 bases. This CDR3 spans 16 amino acids. The CDR3, as DNA: TGTGCCATCAGTGACCCTCCGGGGGCCGGGAATTCACCCCTCCACTTT. Translation: CAISDPPGAGNSPLHF.

The gene calls are TRBV7-3 and TRBJ2-3; D is undetermined. Between the trimmed V and J ends, which lost 2 bases and 1 base, there was a span of 10 bases. Germline CDR1 SGHTA, CDR2 FQGTGA. The CDR3 contains 15 residues. The CDR3 nucleotides are TGTGCCAGCAGCTTACCGCTGTCGGGCACAGATACGCAGTATTTT. Its translation: CASSLPLSGTDTQYF.

V gene TRBV20-1 combines with J gene TRBJ2-5; possibly TRBD1 for D (5 bases). V dropped 2 bases and J dropped 5 bases, with 6 bases sitting between them. The V gene's germline CDR1 is DFQATT and CDR2 SNEGSKA (reference sequence). The CDR3 contains 11 residues. The CDR3: CSARKGETQYF. In DNA, the CDR3 is TGCAGTGCTAGAAAGGGGGAGACCCAGTACTTC.

The V and J genes are TRBV6-5 and TRBJ2-3, with D tentatively TRBD1 (8 bases). Germline V gene lookup returns CDR1 MNHEY and CDR2 SVGAGI. Trimming cost V 0 bases and J 6 bases, with 16 bases left between them. This CDR3 region has 16 residues. CDR3 protein: CASSYSGQGGGDTQYF. The DNA for the CDR3 is TGTGCCAGCAGTTACTCAGGACAGGGAGGGGGCGATACGCAGTATTTT.

This clone was seen a handful of times. This specimen includes other DNA sequences encoding the same CDR3. The chain has TRBV7-8 and TRBJ1-5; no firm D call. Germline V gives CDR1 SGHVS, CDR2 FQNEAQ. This CDR3 has 14 amino acids. Trimming cost V 1 base and J 4 bases, with 8 bases left between them. As DNA, the CDR3 is TGTGCCAGCAGCTTAGGAGGCAATAATCAGCCCCAGCATTTT. Translating it yields CASSLGGNNQPQHF.

In DNA form, the CDR3 reads TGTGCCAGCTCGCCGGACCAGGGCACTGAAGCTTTCTTT. It codes for CASSPDQGTEAFF. V and J are TRBV18 and TRBJ1-1, with D possibly matching TRBD1 (5 bases). CDR3 length: 13 amino acids. V lost 6 bases, J lost 4 bases, and 12 bases lay in between. Germline CDR1 is KGHSH and CDR2 is LQKENI.

V gene TRBV19 combines with J gene TRBJ1-1; 7 bases fit TRBD1. Trimming removed 1 base from V and 4 bases from J; junction bases left unmatched: 6. The CDR3 is 15 amino acids. Germline values: CDR1 LNHDA, CDR2 SQIVND (reference sequence). CDR3 sequence (DNA): TGTGCCAGTAGTATAGGGCCGACAGGGTCCACTGAAGCTTTCTTT. This codes for CASSIGPTGSTEAFF.

This chain links TRBV19 with TRBJ2-3; TRBD2 matches at 7 bases. The junction had 12 bases not matched to a gene; V was cut back by 2 bases and J by 7 bases. Germline V lookup: CDR1 LNHDA, CDR2 SQIVND (reference sequence). This CDR3 spans 16 amino acids. The CDR3 loop reads CASSIKGIGGGNTQYF. In nucleotides, the CDR3 is TGTGCCAGTAGTATAAAGGGTATTGGGGGGGGAAATACGCAGTATTTT.

The chain uses TRBV29-1 and TRBJ2-5; no firm D call. Germline CDR1 SQVTM, CDR2 ANQGSEA. The V gene lost 7 bases and the J gene lost 7 bases, with 13 bases spanning the gap. The CDR3 spans 11 residues. In DNA, the CDR3 is TGCAGCGCGAACATCTTCGGGACCCAGTACTTC. Its translation: CSANIFGTQYF.

This chain uses TRBV10-3 with TRBJ1-5, with 8 nucleotides matching TRBD1. V shed 10 bases, J shed 1 base, and the junction held 9 bases outside the gene matches. The CDR3 spans 15 residues. In germline, CDR1 is ENHRY, CDR2 SYGVKD. The CDR3 protein is CASGGRQGSNQPQHF. As DNA, the CDR3 is TGTGCCAGCGGGGGACGACAGGGGAGCAATCAGCCCCAGCATTTT.

V is TRBV6-5 and J is TRBJ2-2; D remains ambiguous. In germline, CDR1 is MNHEY, CDR2 SVGAGI. V lost 2 bases and J lost 3, with 7 bases in between. The CDR3 has 14 amino acids. DNA of the CDR3: TGTGCCAGCAGTTACATGGGTCACACCGGGGAGCTGTTTTTT. Its protein is CASSYMGHTGELFF.

This clone was seen a single time. The V call is TRBV7-2, the J call TRBJ2-6; D unclear. Trimming pared 4 bases from V and 5 bases from J, leaving 6 bases between. The CDR3 spans 13 residues. Germline V gene data show CDR1 as SGHTA and CDR2 as FQGNSA. The CDR3 nucleotides read TGTGCCAGCAGCTCTACATGGGCCAACGTCCTGACTTTC. Protein: CASSSTWANVLTF.

This rearrangement joins TRBV5-1 to TRBJ1-1, with 9 positions matching TRBD1. Germline values: CDR1 SGHRS, CDR2 YFSETQ. V was pared by 9 bases and J by 5 bases, with 5 bases of the junction left unmatched. The CDR3 has 12 residues. The CDR3 here is CAKRQGGTEAFF. CDR3 nucleotide sequence: TGCGCCAAAAGACAGGGGGGAACTGAAGCTTTCTTT.

Here the CDR3 reads CASSPGFGGLTGELFF. The DNA for the CDR3 is TGTGCCAGCAGCCCTGGATTTGGGGGGCTGACCGGGGAGCTGTTTTTT. The chain couples TRBV5-4 to TRBJ2-2, with D perhaps matching TRBD1 or TRBD2 (6 bases each). V lost 4 bases and J lost 5, with 18 bases in between. This CDR3 is 16 amino acids long. The germline CDR1 and CDR2 sequences are SGHNT and YYREEE (reference sequence).

This chain joins TRBV6-1 and TRBJ1-6; D ambiguous. V was pared by 2 bases and J by 0 bases, with 17 bases between. CDR1 and CDR2 from the germline V gene are MNHNS and SASEGT. The CDR3 runs 19 residues. The CDR3 nucleotides are TGTGCCAGCAGTGAAACTTACGGAAAGACGGGCTCCTATAATTCACCCCTCCACTTT. It yields the protein CASSETYGKTGSYNSPLHF.

The J gene is TRBJ2-2, the V gene TRBV7-9; 10 bases map to TRBD2. V was pared by 5 bases and J by 6 bases, with 6 bases of the junction left unmatched. This CDR3 is 15 amino acids long. Germline loops: CDR1 SEHNR, CDR2 FQNEAQ (reference sequence). CDR3 loop: CASSRGLAFAGELFF. DNA for the CDR3: TGTGCCAGCAGCCGGGGACTAGCGTTCGCCGGGGAGCTGTTTTTT.

This rearrangement joins TRBV19 to TRBJ1-2; D not certain. Trimming shortened V by 4 bases and J by 5 bases, and 17 bases separated the two germline ends. The CDR3 consists of 15 residues. CDR1 is LNHDA, CDR2 SQIVND, per germline (reference sequence). The CDR3 DNA sequence: TGTGCCAGTAGTACCCTCGGGTCACGAGGATATGGCTACACCTTC. This translates into CASSTLGSRGYGYTF.

This clone appeared a single time. CDR3 DNA: TGTGCCAGCAGCGTACAAGGACTAGCGGGCCTCGATGAGCAGTTCTTC. Its translation: CASSVQGLAGLDEQFF. This chain connects TRBV9 to TRBJ2-1; 11 nucleotides align to TRBD2. The CDR3 loop spans 16 amino acids. Germline CDR1 and CDR2: SGDLS and YYNGEE. J was trimmed by 8 bases and V by 1 base; bases with no gene match: 8.

The chain couples TRBV6-5 to TRBJ2-2; D possibly corresponds to TRBD2 (5 bases). The CDR3 sequence is 14 residues long. Germline CDR1 MNHEY, CDR2 SVGAGI. V lost 6 bases, J lost 4 bases, and 12 bases lay in between. CDR3 sequence reads: CASSATTTTGELFF. CDR3 sequence (DNA): TGTGCCAGCAGCGCGACTACAACCACCGGGGAGCTGTTTTTT.

The chain is built from TRBV6-2 or TRBV6-3 and TRBJ2-5, with D uncertain. The CDR3 contains 13 residues. Trimming took off 2 bases at V and 1 base at J, with 5 bases between the two ends. Looked up from germline, CDR1 is MNHEY and CDR2 is SVGEGT. The CDR3 reads CASSYTSQETQYF. In DNA, the CDR3 is TGTGCCAGCAGTTACACCAGCCAAGAGACCCAGTACTTC.